The 19 T cell receptor beta chains in this list originate from one sample, sequenced in a study of glioma-infiltrating T cells after dendritic cell vaccination. TCRdb's table, derived via immunoSEQ multiplex PCR, lists solely in-frame clones and lacks some. This sample has approximately 22,000 clones, with about four fifths found just once. This specimen consisted of blood, obtained before dendritic cell vaccination. The source is a human donor with glioblastoma.

In its sample, this clone was seen a few times. The rearrangement joins TRBV29-1 to TRBJ1-2; TRBD1 is a possible D gene (5 bases). The V gene's germline CDR1 is SQVTM and CDR2 ANQGSEA. The ends were cut back, 0 bases at V and 7 bases at J, with 24 bases in the middle. The CDR3 loop spans 17 amino acids. The CDR3 reads CSVEEGRRGGLSRGYTF. Written as DNA, the CDR3 is TGCAGCGTTGAAGAGGGCCGGAGGGGAGGCCTAAGTCGTGGCTACACCTTC.

The chain recombines TRBV5-4 with TRBJ2-1, with a possible D match to TRBD1 (6 bases). Germline V gives CDR1 SGHNT, CDR2 YYREEE (reference sequence). This CDR3 comprises 14 residues. V was shortened by 6 bases and J by 5 bases, with 15 bases between the two germline ends. The CDR3 spells CASIKAGENNEQFF. CDR3 nucleotides: TGTGCCAGCATAAAGGCAGGGGAGAACAATGAGCAGTTCTTC.

This chain connects TRBV11-3 to TRBJ2-7; weak D call: TRBD1 (5 bases). This CDR3 spans 15 amino acids. Trimming left V 2 bases short and J 2 bases short, with 13 bases between. Germline V gene sequence: CDR1 SGHNT, CDR2 YENEEA. As DNA, the CDR3 is TGTGCCAGCAGCTTACACTCAGGGCCCACCTACGAGCAGTACTTC. Its protein is CASSLHSGPTYEQYF.

This rearrangement joins TRBV19 to TRBJ1-1, with 8 bases identical to TRBD1. There are 14 residues in the CDR3. Trimming took 6 bases from V and 3 from J; bases not matched to a gene: 6. The germline gives CDR1 LNHDA, CDR2 SQIVND (reference sequence). As DNA, the CDR3 is TGTGCCAGTAGGAGGACAGGGTCGGACACTGAAGCTTTCTTT. It encodes CASRRTGSDTEAFF.

By its share, this clone is large (0.1 to 1%). This chain connects TRBV6-4 to TRBJ2-1; TRBD2 might be the D (5 bases). Germline assignment: CDR1 MRHNA and CDR2 SNTAGT. There are 16 residues in the CDR3. The V and J ends lost 0 bases and 10 bases respectively, with 19 bases between them. The CDR3 nucleotides are TGTGCCAGCAGTGACTCGAATATTGCTCCGGCGGGCGAGCAGTTCTTC. Translating it yields CASSDSNIAPAGEQFF.

The chain joins TRBV29-1 to TRBJ2-5; D perhaps matches TRBD2 (6 bases). The V gene's germline CDR1 is SQVTM and CDR2 ANQGSEA. CDR3 length: 15 amino acids. V lost 2 bases and J lost 3, with 16 bases in between. The CDR3 nucleotides are TGCAGCGTTGAAAGGGACCCCCCGGGGGAAGAGACCCAGTACTTC. It codes for CSVERDPPGEETQYF.

The chain uses TRBV10-1 and TRBJ1-5, with 7 bases that match TRBD1. The V and J ends lost 6 bases and 0 bases, in that order; junction bases with no gene match: 8. The CDR3 sequence is 16 residues long. Germline V gene sequence: CDR1 WNHNN, CDR2 SYGVQD (reference sequence). The CDR3 loop reads CASRGSGGSSNQPQHF. For the CDR3, the DNA is TGCGCCAGCAGGGGGTCAGGGGGTTCTAGCAATCAGCCCCAGCATTTT.

The chain carries TRBV5-8 and TRBJ1-3; 8 bases agree with TRBD1. Germline V CDR1 and CDR2: SGHTS, YDEGEE. V gave up 2 bases and J gave up 0 bases; unmatched junction bases: 7. This CDR3 region has 17 residues. The CDR3 sequence is CASSLTGTGLSGNTIYF. CDR3 coding DNA: TGTGCCAGCAGCTTAACCGGGACAGGCCTCTCTGGAAACACCATATATTTT.

The genes are TRBV7-2 and TRBJ2-7; 7 bases agree with TRBD1. This CDR3 is built from 16 residues. Per the germline V gene, CDR1 is SGHTA and CDR2 is FQGNSA. V was clipped by 7 bases and J by 2 bases; unmatched bases: 14. CDR3 sequence reads: CASKQIRGLPPYEQYF. Written as DNA, the CDR3 is TGTGCCAGCAAACAGATTAGGGGGCTCCCACCCTACGAGCAGTACTTC.

The sample holds one count of this clone. V usage is TRBV28 and J usage is TRBJ1-3; a possible D gene is TRBD1 (5 bases). The CDR3 spans 15 residues. Trimming left V 3 bases short and J 2 bases short, with 11 bases between. Germline CDR1 and CDR2: MDHEN and SYDVKM. The CDR3 protein is CASSLAGQTGNTIYF. The CDR3 DNA reads TGTGCCAGCAGTTTGGCAGGGCAGACTGGAAACACCATATATTTT.

The J gene is TRBJ1-5, the V gene TRBV28; maybe TRBD1 (6 bases). The V end lost 6 bases, the J end lost 3 bases, and 18 bases lay between the germline ends. Germline assignment: CDR1 MDHEN and CDR2 SYDVKM. There are 16 residues in the CDR3. CDR3 nucleotides: TGTGCCAGCAGACCGCGGCGAGACAGGTCCAATCAGCCCCAGCATTTT. It specifies CASRPRRDRSNQPQHF.

This chain uses TRBV7-2 with TRBJ1-1; possible D gene TRBD1, 5 bases. V lost 2 bases to trimming and J lost 4 bases, with 11 bases between them. This CDR3 has 14 amino acids. The germline CDR1 and CDR2 sequences are SGHTA and FQGNSA. The DNA of the CDR3 is TGTGCCAGCAGCTTACACCTAGGGGTCACTGAAGCTTTCTTT. This sequence encodes CASSLHLGVTEAFF.

This chain uses TRBV6-1 with TRBJ2-5; 12 nucleotides align to TRBD2. The end of the DNA fits TRBJ2-7 better, so the J call may be wrong. This CDR3 region has 15 residues. Germline values: CDR1 MNHNS, CDR2 SASEGT. The CDR3 is CASSVLAGGPREQYF. CDR3 sequence (DNA): TGTGCCAGCAGCGTTCTAGCGGGAGGGCCCCGCGAGCAGTACTTC.

This chain joins TRBV4-3 and TRBJ2-3; 7 bases are shared with TRBD2. The germline gives CDR1 LGHNA, CDR2 YSLEER. The CDR3 contains 16 residues. V lost 4 bases and J lost 8; bases outside the gene matches: 15. CDR3 sequence reads: CASSPGQSGIIGTQYF. The CDR3 nucleotides read TGCGCCAGCAGCCCCGGACAAAGCGGGATCATTGGTACGCAGTATTTT.

This chain links TRBV10-3 with TRBJ2-5, with a weak D call TRBD2 (7 bases). This CDR3 has 14 residues. Germline values: CDR1 ENHRY, CDR2 SYGVKD. Trimming stripped 6 bases from V and 5 bases from J, with 16 bases between. The CDR3 nucleotides read TGTGCCATCAGGAACGACAGGCGGGGGGAGACCCAGTACTTC. This gives the protein CAIRNDRRGETQYF.

This clone has only one observation. The gene calls are TRBV9 and TRBJ2-2; 11 nucleotides align to TRBD1. V dropped 4 bases and J dropped 5; count of bases not matched to a gene: 10. The CDR3 has 17 residues. Germline CDR1 reads SGDLS; CDR2 reads YYNGEE. The CDR3 bases are TGTGCCAGCAGCTTAACCGGGACAGGGGGTGGAACCGGGGAGCTGTTTTTT. This codes for CASSLTGTGGGTGELFF.

The V call is TRBV2, the J call TRBJ2-2; a weak D match, TRBD2 (7 bases). Looked up from germline, CDR1 is SNHLY and CDR2 is FYNNEI. The CDR3 totals 14 residues. Trimming removed 6 bases from V and 3 bases from J, with 11 bases in between. The CDR3 spells CASRSGGHTGELFF. CDR3 bases: TGTGCCAGCAGGTCCGGGGGGCACACCGGGGAGCTGTTTTTT.

This clone appeared once. CDR3 bases: TGTGCCAGCAGCTCCCGGACAGGGGGGATCTATGGCTACACCTTC. Its translation is CASSSRTGGIYGYTF. This chain joins TRBV5-5 and TRBJ1-2, with TRBD1 matching over 10 bases. The CDR3 consists of 15 residues. Germline CDR1 and CDR2: SGHKS and YYEKEE (reference sequence). V was clipped by 3 bases and J by 4 bases; unmatched bases: 6.

This clone is large within its sample. The V call is TRBV5-1, the J call TRBJ1-3; D unresolved. The CDR3 is 11 residues long. Germline loops: CDR1 SGHRS, CDR2 YFSETQ. Trimming shortened V by 8 bases and J by 4 bases, and 7 bases separated the two germline ends. The CDR3 loop is CASRAGNTIYF. The CDR3 nucleotides are TGCGCCAGTCGCGCAGGAAACACCATATATTTT.